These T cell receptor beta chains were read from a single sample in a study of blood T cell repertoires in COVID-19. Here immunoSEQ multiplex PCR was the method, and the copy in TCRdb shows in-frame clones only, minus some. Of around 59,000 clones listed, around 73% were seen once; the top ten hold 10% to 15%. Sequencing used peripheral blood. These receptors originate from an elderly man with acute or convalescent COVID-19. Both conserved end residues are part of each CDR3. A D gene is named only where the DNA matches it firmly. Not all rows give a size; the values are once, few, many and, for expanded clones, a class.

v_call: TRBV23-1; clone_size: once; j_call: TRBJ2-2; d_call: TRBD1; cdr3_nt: TGCGCCAGCAGTCGCCACCCGGGACAGCACACCGGGGAGCTGTTTTTT; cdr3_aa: CASSRHPGQHTGELFF
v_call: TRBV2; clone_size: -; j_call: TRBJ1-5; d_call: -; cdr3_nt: TGTGCCAGCAGTAACGGACAACTTCCTAATCAGCCCCAGCATTTT; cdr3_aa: CASSNGQLPNQPQHF
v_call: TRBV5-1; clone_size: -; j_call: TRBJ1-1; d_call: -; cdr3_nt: TGCGCCAGCAATTGGCAGGGCGACACTGAAGCTTTCTTT; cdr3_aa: CASNWQGDTEAFF
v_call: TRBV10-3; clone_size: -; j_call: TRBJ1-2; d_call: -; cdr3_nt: TGTGCCATCAGCGCCCCCGGACTAGGGGGCTACACCTTC; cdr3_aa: CAISAPGLGGYTF
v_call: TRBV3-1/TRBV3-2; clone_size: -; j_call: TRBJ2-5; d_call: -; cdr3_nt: TGTGCCAGCAGCCAAGATTGGGGCCGGGACCAAGAGACCCAGTACTTC; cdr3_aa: CASSQDWGRDQETQYF
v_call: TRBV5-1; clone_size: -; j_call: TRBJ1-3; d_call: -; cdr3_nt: TGCGCCAGCAGCGCAGGGACACTCTCTGGAAACACCATATATTTT; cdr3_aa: CASSAGTLSGNTIYF
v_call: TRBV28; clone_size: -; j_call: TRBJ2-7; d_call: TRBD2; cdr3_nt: TGTGCCAGCAGTTCCTCGGGACTAGCGGGATACGAGCAGTACTTC; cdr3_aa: CASSSSGLAGYEQYF
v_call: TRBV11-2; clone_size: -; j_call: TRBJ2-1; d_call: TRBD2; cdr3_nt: TGTGCCAGCAGCTTAGAGAGGACTAGTCTGTACAATGAGCAGTTCTTC; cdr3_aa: CASSLERTSLYNEQFF
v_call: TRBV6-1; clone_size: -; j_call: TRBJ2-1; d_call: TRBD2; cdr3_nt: TGTGCCAGCAGTGAAGGGGGACTAGCGGGAAATGAGCAGTTCTTC; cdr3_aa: CASSEGGLAGNEQFF
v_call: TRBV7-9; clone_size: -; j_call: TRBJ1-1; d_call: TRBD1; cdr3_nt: TGTGCCAGCAGCGCGGACAGGGAGGGGACTGAAGCTTTCTTT; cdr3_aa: CASSADREGTEAFF
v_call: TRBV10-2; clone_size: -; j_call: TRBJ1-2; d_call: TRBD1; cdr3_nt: TGCGCCAGCAATCAGGGGGTGTATGGCTACACCTTC; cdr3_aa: CASNQGVYGYTF
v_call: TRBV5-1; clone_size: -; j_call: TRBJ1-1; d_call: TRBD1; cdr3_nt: TGCGCCAGCAGCGCAGGGGGGCCTAACACTGAAGCTTTCTTT; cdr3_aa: CASSAGGPNTEAFF